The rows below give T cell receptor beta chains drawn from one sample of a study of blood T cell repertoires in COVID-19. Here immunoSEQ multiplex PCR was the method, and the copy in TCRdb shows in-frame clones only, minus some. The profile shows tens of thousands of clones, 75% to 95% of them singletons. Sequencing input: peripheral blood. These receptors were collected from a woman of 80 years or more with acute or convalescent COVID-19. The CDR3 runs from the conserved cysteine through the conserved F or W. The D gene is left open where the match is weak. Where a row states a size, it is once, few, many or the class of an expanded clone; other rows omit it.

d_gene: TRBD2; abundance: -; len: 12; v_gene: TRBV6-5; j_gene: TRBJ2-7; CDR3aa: CASTTRGGAQYF; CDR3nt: TGTGCCAGCACCACGCGGGGGGGCGCGCAGTACTTC
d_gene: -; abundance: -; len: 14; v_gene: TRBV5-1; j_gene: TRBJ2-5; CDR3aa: CASSLRGSQETQYF; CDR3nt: TGCGCCAGCAGCTTGAGGGGGAGTCAAGAGACCCAGTACTTC
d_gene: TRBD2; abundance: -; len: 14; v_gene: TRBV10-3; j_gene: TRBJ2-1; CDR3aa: CATQLAGGKNEQFF; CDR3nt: TGTGCCACCCAACTAGCGGGGGGAAAAAATGAGCAGTTCTTC
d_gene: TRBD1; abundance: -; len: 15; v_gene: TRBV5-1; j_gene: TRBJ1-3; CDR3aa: CASSLIGTAGNTIYF; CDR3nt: TGCGCCAGCAGCTTGATAGGGACAGCTGGAAACACCATATATTTT
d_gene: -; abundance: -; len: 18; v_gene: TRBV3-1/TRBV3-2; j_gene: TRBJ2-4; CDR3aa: CASSPAAQGFLAKNIQYF; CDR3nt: TGTGCCAGCAGCCCCGCAGCCCAGGGGTTCCTAGCCAAAAACATTCAGTACTTC
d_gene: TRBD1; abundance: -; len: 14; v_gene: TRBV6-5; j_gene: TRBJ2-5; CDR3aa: CASSYGTGQETQYF; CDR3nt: TGTGCCAGCAGTTACGGGACAGGGCAAGAGACCCAGTACTTC
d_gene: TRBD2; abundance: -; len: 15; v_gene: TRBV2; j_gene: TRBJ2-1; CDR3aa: CASRGTSGVYNEQFF; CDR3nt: TGTGCCAGCAGGGGGACTAGCGGTGTTTACAATGAGCAGTTCTTC
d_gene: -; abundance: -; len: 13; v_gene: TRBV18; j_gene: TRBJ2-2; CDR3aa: CASSPLLTGELFF; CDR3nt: TGTGCCAGCTCACCTCTCTTAACCGGGGAGCTGTTTTTT
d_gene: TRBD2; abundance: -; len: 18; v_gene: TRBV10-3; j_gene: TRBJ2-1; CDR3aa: CAISEVASGGDKYNEQFF; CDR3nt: TGTGCCATCAGTGAGGTCGCTAGCGGGGGGGATAAATACAATGAGCAGTTCTTC
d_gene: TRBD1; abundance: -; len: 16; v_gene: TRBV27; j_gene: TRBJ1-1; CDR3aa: CASSWALTGSNTEAFF; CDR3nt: TGTGCCAGCAGCTGGGCCCTGACAGGGAGTAACACTGAAGCTTTCTTT
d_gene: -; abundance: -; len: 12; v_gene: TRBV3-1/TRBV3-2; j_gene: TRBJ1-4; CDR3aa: CASSPVRGKLFF; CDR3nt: TGTGCCAGCAGCCCCGTCAGGGGAAAACTGTTTTTT
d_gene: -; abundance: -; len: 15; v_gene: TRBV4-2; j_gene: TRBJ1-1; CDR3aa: CASSQDTSGDTEAFF; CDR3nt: TGTGCCAGCAGCCAAGATACATCGGGGGACACTGAAGCTTTCTTT
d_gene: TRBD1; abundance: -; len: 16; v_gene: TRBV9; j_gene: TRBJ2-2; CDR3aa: CASSVRDRERTGELFF; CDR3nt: TGTGCCAGCAGCGTACGGGACAGGGAACGCACCGGGGAGCTGTTTTTT
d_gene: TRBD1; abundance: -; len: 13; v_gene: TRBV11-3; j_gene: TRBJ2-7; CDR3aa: CASSKGQGNEQYF; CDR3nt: TGTGCCAGCAGCAAGGGACAGGGAAACGAGCAGTACTTC
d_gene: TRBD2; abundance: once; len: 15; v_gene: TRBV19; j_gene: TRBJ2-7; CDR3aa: CASSEVAGGRYEQYF; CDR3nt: TGTGCCAGTAGTGAAGTAGCGGGAGGGCGCTACGAGCAGTACTTC
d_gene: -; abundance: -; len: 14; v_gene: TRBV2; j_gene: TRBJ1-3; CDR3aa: CASGLDSSGNTIYF; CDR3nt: TGTGCCAGCGGGTTGGACAGCTCTGGAAACACCATATATTTT
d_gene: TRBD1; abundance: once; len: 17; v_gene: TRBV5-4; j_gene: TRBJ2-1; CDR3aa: CASSLGVSGTGGYEQFF; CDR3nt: TGTGCCAGCAGCTTGGGAGTATCAGGGACAGGGGGCTATGAGCAGTTCTTC
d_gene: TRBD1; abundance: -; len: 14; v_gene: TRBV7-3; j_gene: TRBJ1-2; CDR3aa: CASSSGTALGRYTF; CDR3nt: TGTGCCAGCAGCTCCGGGACAGCGCTTGGGCGCTACACCTTC
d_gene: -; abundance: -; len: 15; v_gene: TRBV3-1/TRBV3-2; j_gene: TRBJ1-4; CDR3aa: CASSLRQGHDEKLFF; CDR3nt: TGTGCCAGCAGCCTCCGCCAGGGACACGACGAAAAACTGTTTTTT
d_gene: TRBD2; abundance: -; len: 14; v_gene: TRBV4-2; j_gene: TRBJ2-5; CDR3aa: CASSPGGAVETQYF; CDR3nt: TGTGCCAGCAGCCCCGGGGGGGCAGTGGAGACCCAGTACTTC
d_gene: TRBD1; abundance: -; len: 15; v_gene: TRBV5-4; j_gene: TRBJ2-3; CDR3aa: CASSIDRGRTDTQYF; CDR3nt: TGTGCCAGCAGCATTGACAGGGGGCGCACAGATACGCAGTATTTT
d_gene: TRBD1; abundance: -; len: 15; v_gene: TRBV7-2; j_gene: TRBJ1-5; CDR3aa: CASSLTGTANQPQHF; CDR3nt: TGTGCCAGCAGCTTAACTGGGACAGCTAATCAGCCCCAGCATTTT
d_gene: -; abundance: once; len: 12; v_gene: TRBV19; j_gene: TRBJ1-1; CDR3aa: CASSPRDTEAFF; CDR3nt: TGTGCCAGTAGTCCCCGAGACACTGAAGCTTTCTTT
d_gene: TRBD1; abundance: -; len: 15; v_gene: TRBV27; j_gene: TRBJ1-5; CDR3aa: CASSTRDSFNQPQHF; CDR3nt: TGTGCCAGCAGTACTCGGGACAGTTTTAATCAGCCCCAGCATTTT
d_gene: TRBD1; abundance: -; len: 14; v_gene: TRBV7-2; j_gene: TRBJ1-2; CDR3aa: CASSSQGAAGGYTF; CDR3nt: TGTGCCAGCAGCTCACAGGGGGCGGCGGGTGGCTACACCTTC
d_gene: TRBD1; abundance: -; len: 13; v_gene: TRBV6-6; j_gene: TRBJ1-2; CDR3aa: CASSNRGDYGYTF; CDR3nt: TGTGCCAGCAGTAACAGGGGAGACTATGGCTACACCTTC
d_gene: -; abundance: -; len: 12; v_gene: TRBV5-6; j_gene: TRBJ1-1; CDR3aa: CASSLGTDEAFF; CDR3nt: TGTGCCAGCAGCTTGGGCACAGACGAAGCTTTCTTT
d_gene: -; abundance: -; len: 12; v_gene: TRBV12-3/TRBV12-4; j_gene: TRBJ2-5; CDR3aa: CASSLLSQTQYF; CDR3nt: TGTGCCAGCAGTTTACTCAGTCAGACCCAGTACTTC
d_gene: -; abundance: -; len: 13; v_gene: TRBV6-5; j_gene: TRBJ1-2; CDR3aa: CASSVAPEYGYTF; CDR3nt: TGTGCCAGCAGCGTCGCTCCGGAGTATGGCTACACCTTC
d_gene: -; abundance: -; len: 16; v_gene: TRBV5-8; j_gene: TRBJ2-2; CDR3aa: CASSLYGGLNTGELFF; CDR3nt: TGTGCCAGCAGCCTCTATGGCGGATTGAACACCGGGGAGCTGTTTTTT
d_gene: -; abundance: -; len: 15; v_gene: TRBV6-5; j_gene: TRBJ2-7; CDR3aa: CASSTSTSGVYEQYF; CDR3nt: -
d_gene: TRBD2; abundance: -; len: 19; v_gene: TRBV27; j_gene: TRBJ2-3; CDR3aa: CASSRFSGPASGITDTQYF; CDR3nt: TGTGCCAGCAGTAGGTTCTCCGGTCCGGCTAGCGGGATTACAGATACGCAGTATTTT
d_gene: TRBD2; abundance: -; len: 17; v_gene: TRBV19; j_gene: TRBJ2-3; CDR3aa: CASSSRASGPLANTQYF; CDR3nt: TGTGCCAGTAGTAGTAGGGCTAGCGGGCCGCTCGCGAATACGCAGTATTTT
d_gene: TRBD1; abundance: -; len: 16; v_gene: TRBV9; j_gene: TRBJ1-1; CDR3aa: CASSADRGYLNTEAFF; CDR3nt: TGTGCCAGCAGCGCCGACAGGGGGTACTTGAACACTGAAGCTTTCTTT
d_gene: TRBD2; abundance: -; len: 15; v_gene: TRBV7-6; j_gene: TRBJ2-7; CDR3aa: CASSSSLGTNYEQYF; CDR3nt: TGTGCCAGCAGCTCCTCACTCGGGACTAACTACGAGCAGTACTTC
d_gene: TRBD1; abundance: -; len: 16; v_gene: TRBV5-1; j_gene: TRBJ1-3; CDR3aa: CASSLGQGEAGNTIYF; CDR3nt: TGCGCCAGCAGCTTGGGACAGGGGGAAGCTGGAAACACCATATATTTT